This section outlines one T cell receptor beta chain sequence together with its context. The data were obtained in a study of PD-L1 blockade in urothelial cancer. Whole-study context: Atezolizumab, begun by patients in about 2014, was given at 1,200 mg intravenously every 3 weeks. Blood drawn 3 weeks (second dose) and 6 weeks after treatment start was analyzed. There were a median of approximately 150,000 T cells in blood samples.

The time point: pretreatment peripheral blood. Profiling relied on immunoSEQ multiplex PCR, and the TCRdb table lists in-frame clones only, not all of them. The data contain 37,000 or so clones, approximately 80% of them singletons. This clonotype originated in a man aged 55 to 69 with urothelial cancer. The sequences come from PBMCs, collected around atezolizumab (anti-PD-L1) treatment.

CDR3 loop: CASSVYQGAGELFF. Written as DNA, the CDR3 is TGTGCCAGCAGCGTTTACCAGGGGGCCGGGGAGCTGTTTTTT. The chain joins TRBV7-3 to TRBJ2-2; 7 bases fit TRBD1. CDR3 length equals 14 residues. Germline CDR1 SGHTA, CDR2 FQGTGA. J gave up 6 bases and V 5 bases, and 6 bases lay outside the gene matches.